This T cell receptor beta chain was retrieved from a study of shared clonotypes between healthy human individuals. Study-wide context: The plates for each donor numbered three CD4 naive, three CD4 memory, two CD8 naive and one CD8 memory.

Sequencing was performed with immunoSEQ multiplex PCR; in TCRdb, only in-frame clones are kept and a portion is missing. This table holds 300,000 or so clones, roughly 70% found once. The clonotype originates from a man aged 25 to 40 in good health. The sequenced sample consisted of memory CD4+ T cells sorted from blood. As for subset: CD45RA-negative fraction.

CDR3 nucleotide sequence: TGTGCCAGCAGCTTGGGCACAGGGGCTACTGAGCAGTTCTTC. Protein product: CASSLGTGATEQFF. The chain has TRBV7-8 and TRBJ2-1; 7 nucleotides agree with TRBD1. V lost 3 bases to trimming and J lost 9 bases; unmatched junction nucleotides: 8. CDR1 and CDR2 from the germline V gene are SGHVS and FQNEAQ. The CDR3 runs 14 residues.